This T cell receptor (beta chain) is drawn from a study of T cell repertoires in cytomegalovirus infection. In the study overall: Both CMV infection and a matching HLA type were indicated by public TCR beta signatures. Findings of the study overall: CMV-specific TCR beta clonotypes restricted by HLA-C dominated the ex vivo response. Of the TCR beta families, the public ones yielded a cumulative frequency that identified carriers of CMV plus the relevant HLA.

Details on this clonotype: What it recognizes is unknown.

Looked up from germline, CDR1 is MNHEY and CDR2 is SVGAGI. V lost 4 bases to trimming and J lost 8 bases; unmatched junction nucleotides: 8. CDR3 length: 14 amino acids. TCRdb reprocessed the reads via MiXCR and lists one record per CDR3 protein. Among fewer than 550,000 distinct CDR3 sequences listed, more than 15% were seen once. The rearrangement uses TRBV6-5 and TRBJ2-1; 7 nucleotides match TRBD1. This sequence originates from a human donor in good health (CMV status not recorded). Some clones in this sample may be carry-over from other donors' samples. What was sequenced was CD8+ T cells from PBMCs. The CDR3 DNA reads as TGTGCCAGCAGTTGGGGGACAGTATCACATGAGCAGTTCTTC. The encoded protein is CASSWGTVSHEQFF.